Following are 19 T cell receptor beta chains from one sample sequenced in a study of T-cell reconstitution after alpha-beta-depleted transplantation in children. Unique molecular identifiers were incorporated into the prepared TCRbeta library. TCRdb analysed the PCR reads with MiXCR anew, one entry per CDR3 protein. The table has around 600,000 distinct CDR3 sequences, under 30% seen once. The source was PBMCs, mostly from graft donor cells, collected 360 days after TCRalphabeta/CD19-depleted stem cell transplant. The receptor set was obtained from a boy younger than two who had a stem cell transplant for acute myeloid leukemia, so the T cells may come from the graft donor.

This clonotype was counted only a few times. The rearrangement uses TRBV11-3 and TRBJ2-1; no definite D call. The V end was cut by 0 bases, the J end by 4 bases, with 10 bases between. The CDR3 extends over 15 amino acids. Germline V gene data show CDR1 as SGHNT and CDR2 as YENEEA. CDR3 sequence (DNA): TGTGCCAGCAGCTTAGATATGTTAGGGTACAATGAGCAGTTCTTC. Protein product: CASSLDMLGYNEQFF.

In its sample, this clonotype was seen once. The genes are TRBV9 and TRBJ2-1; D assignment may be TRBD1 or TRBD2 (5 bases each). Germline CDR1 reads SGDLS; CDR2 reads YYNGEE. V was pared by 0 bases and J by 7 bases, with 14 bases between. The CDR3 runs 15 residues. The CDR3 sequence: CASSVGQGVVNEQFF. CDR3 nucleotides: TGTGCCAGCAGCGTAGGGCAGGGAGTTGTGAATGAGCAGTTCTTC.

There are many counts of this clonotype. V usage is TRBV20-1 and J usage is TRBJ1-5, with 9 bases matching TRBD1. Germline V lookup: CDR1 DFQATT, CDR2 SNEGSKA (reference sequence). The CDR3 has 15 residues. The junction had 6 bases not matched to a gene; V was cut back by 2 bases and J by 4 bases. Here the CDR3 reads CSARWPGQGNQPQHF. The CDR3 DNA follows: TGCAGTGCTAGATGGCCGGGACAGGGAAATCAGCCCCAGCATTTT.

CDR3 bases: TGTGCCAGCAGCCTCGGACGGACCTCTTTTGGCTACACCTTC. This encodes CASSLGRTSFGYTF. This chain connects TRBV12-3 or TRBV12-4 to TRBJ1-2; D is uncertain. Trimming removed 6 bases from V and 7 bases from J, with 18 bases in between. This CDR3 comprises 14 residues.

This clonotype was seen many times. The gene calls are TRBV6-2 or TRBV6-3 and TRBJ1-1; D is possibly TRBD1 (5 bases). Trimming left V 7 bases short and J 4 bases short, with 13 bases between. Germline CDR1 is MNHEY and CDR2 is SVGEGT. This CDR3 is built from 13 residues. The CDR3 DNA reads as TGTGCCAGCAATGGGCAGGGAGGCACTGAAGCTTTCTTT. Protein product: CASNGQGGTEAFF.

A few counts support this clonotype. V gene TRBV20-1 combines with J gene TRBJ2-5, with D possibly being TRBD1 (6 bases). Germline V gene data show CDR1 as DFQATT and CDR2 as SNEGSKA (reference sequence). V was trimmed by 5 bases and J by 1 base, leaving 17 bases between them. The CDR3 spans 15 residues. CDR3 coding DNA: TGCAGTGCTCCGCGAACCGGGACAACCCAAGAGACCCAGTACTTC. Translated, it gives CSAPRTGTTQETQYF.

V is TRBV12-3 or TRBV12-4 and J is TRBJ2-1; D is possibly TRBD1 (7 bases). The CDR3 is 22 residues long. The germline V and J ends were trimmed by 3 bases and 4 bases, with 34 bases remaining between them. The CDR3 DNA reads as TGTGCCAGCAGTTTCCAAATATGGAGGGACAGCTTACGTCTGATTCCTTACAATGAGCAGTTCTTC. It translates to CASSFQIWRDSLRLIPYNEQFF.

The sample holds a few counts of this clonotype. The chain recombines TRBV12-3 or TRBV12-4 with TRBJ1-3; D not certain. The V end was cut by 6 bases, the J end by 0 bases, with 12 bases between. This CDR3 spans 15 amino acids. CDR3 sequence: CASRRPGSSGNTIYF. In nucleotides, the CDR3 is TGTGCCAGCAGACGACCGGGTTCCTCTGGAAACACCATATATTTT.

The V call is TRBV12-3 or TRBV12-4, the J call TRBJ2-1; the match to TRBD1 covers 7 bases. V trimming: 6 bases; J trimming: 5 bases; junction bases outside the gene matches: 7. The CDR3 loop spans 14 amino acids. The CDR3 is CASSTGVRNNEQFF. The CDR3 DNA reads TGTGCCAGCAGCACAGGGGTAAGGAACAATGAGCAGTTCTTC.

This clonotype has only a few counts. This sequence joins TRBV28 and TRBJ2-2; TRBD1 agrees at 9 bases. The CDR3 contains 15 residues. CDR1 is MDHEN and CDR2 is SYDVKM in the germline V gene. Germline trimming cut 4 bases from V and 6 bases from J; bases unmatched to any gene: 6. The CDR3 region is CASSSTGGVPGELFF. CDR3 coding DNA: TGTGCCAGCAGTTCGACAGGGGGTGTTCCCGGGGAGCTGTTTTTT. Filled out from reference TRBV28 and TRBJ2-2, the complete variable domain reads DVKVTQSSRYLVKRTGEKVFLECVQDMDHENMFWYRQDPGLGLRLIYFSYDVKMKEKGDIPEGYSVSREKKERFSLILESASTNQTSMYLCASSSTGGVPGELFFGEGSRLTVL.

This clonotype was seen a few times. The chain links TRBV4-1 to TRBJ2-6, with 12 bases matching TRBD1. There are 18 residues in the CDR3. Trimming cost V 5 bases and J 1 base; bases outside gene matches: 6. Germline V gene data show CDR1 as MGHRA and CDR2 as YSYEKL. CDR3 amino acids: CASSFRDRGLSGANVLTF. The CDR3 DNA follows: TGCGCCAGCAGCTTCCGGGACAGGGGGCTTTCTGGGGCCAACGTCCTGACTTTC.

This clonotype was seen many times. The chain joins TRBV5-1 to TRBJ2-3; D possibly corresponds to TRBD2 (6 bases). The CDR3 sequence is 15 residues long. The germline V and J ends were trimmed by 4 bases and 0 bases, with 12 bases remaining between them. Germline CDR1 and CDR2: SGHRS and YFSETQ. CDR3 sequence reads: CASSLGLPSTDTQYF. CDR3 sequence (DNA): TGCGCCAGCAGCCTCGGACTACCTAGCACAGATACGCAGTATTTT. The whole variable domain, filled in from reference TRBV5-1 and TRBJ2-3, reads KAGVTQTPRYLIKTRGQQVTLSCSPISGHRSVSWYQQTPGQGLQFLFEYFSETQRNKGNFPGRFSGRQFSNSRSEMNVSTLELGDSALYLCASSLGLPSTDTQYFGPGTRLTVL.

This clonotype was recorded many times. The gene calls are TRBV12-3 or TRBV12-4 and TRBJ1-1; 7 bases map to TRBD1. With 3 bases clipped from V and 0 bases from J, the junction kept 1 base outside the gene matches. There are 14 residues in the CDR3. CDR3 bases: TGTGCCAGCAGTTTGCAGGGGGTGAACACTGAAGCTTTCTTT. This encodes CASSLQGVNTEAFF.

This clonotype has more than one count but fewer than ten. The chain joins TRBV20-1 to TRBJ2-1; 11 nucleotides agree with TRBD2. V gave up 3 bases and J gave up 4 bases; unmatched junction bases: 5. CDR1 and CDR2 (germline): DFQATT, SNEGSKA (reference sequence). This CDR3 has 15 amino acids. DNA of the CDR3: TGCAGTGCTAGTGCGGGACTAGCGGAGTACAATGAGCAGTTCTTC. It encodes CSASAGLAEYNEQFF.

This clonotype came up a few times. This chain connects TRBV4-1 to TRBJ2-5; the D is unclear. CDR1 is MGHRA and CDR2 is YSYEKL in the germline V gene. This CDR3 region has 15 residues. The V end lost 0 bases, the J end lost 0 bases, and 8 bases lay between the germline ends. The CDR3 DNA is TGCGCCAGCAGCCAAGAGCCGCGGAACCAAGAGACCCAGTACTTC. Its protein product is CASSQEPRNQETQYF.

In this sample, this clonotype turned up a few times. This chain uses TRBV18 with TRBJ2-7, with TRBD1 matching 9 bases. This CDR3 is 15 amino acids long. The germline V gene encodes CDR1 KGHSH and CDR2 LQKENI. Unmatched junction bases numbered 11, after V lost 5 bases and J lost 6 bases. This chain's CDR3 is CASSATGGVLPEQYF. In nucleotides, the CDR3 is TGTGCCAGCTCAGCAACAGGGGGCGTCCTACCCGAGCAGTACTTC.

This clonotype was found many times. The chain carries TRBV15 and TRBJ2-7; D is perhaps TRBD2 (6 bases). This CDR3 comprises 12 residues. The germline V gene has CDR1 LNHNV and CDR2 YYDKDF (reference sequence). The V end was cut by 1 base, the J end by 11 bases, with 12 bases between. The CDR3 DNA reads TGTGCCACCAGCAGAGGCTGGGGGGATAAGTACTTC. Residues: CATSRGWGDKYF. The full variable domain, its missing parts supplied by reference TRBV15 and TRBJ2-7, is DAMVIQNPRYQVTQFGKPVTLSCSQTLNHNVMYWYQQKSSQAPKLLFHYYDKDFNNEADTPDNFQSRRPNTSFCFLDIRSPGLGDTAMYLCATSRGWGDKYFGPGTRLTVT.

The chain uses TRBV20-1 and TRBJ2-7; 11 bases agree with TRBD1. This CDR3 is built from 13 residues. The V and J ends lost 7 bases and 3 bases, in that order; junction bases with no gene match: 5. Looked up from germline, CDR1 is DFQATT and CDR2 is SNEGSKA (reference sequence). The chain's CDR3 is CSVPGQGDYEQYF. CDR3 sequence (DNA): TGCAGTGTCCCGGGACAGGGGGACTACGAGCAGTACTTC.

The V gene is TRBV5-1, the J gene TRBJ2-5; the D gene is possibly TRBD1 (6 bases). The V end lost 6 bases, the J end lost 3 bases, and 15 bases lay between the germline ends. The V gene's germline CDR1 is SGHRS and CDR2 YFSETQ. This CDR3 has 14 amino acids. The CDR3 bases are TGCGCCAGCAAACCGACAGGCGCGAAAGAGACCCAGTACTTC. Translating it yields CASKPTGAKETQYF.